Sequencing of this T cell receptor beta chain was carried out in a study of blood T cell repertoires in COVID-19. Study summary: Italy, Spain and the United States were the sources of the convalescent and acute COVID-19 samples. PBMCs, B-cell-depleted T cells, or T cells were the source of the cDNA or gDNA that made up the material.

The V and J ends lost 5 bases and 1 base respectively, with 12 bases between them. Germline CDR1 is SGHTA and CDR2 is FQGNSA. The CDR3 extends over 14 amino acids. Residents of about two dozen US areas, aged roughly 18 to 89 years, made up the participants. Per the original data handling: The assay estimated nucleated cells by amplifying reference gene primers. TCRdb's table, derived via immunoSEQ multiplex PCR, lists solely in-frame clones and lacks some. V and J calls and clone size are those listed in that table; D and trimming were worked out from the DNA. The table lists roughly 180,000 clones, approximately 82% of them singletons, with approximately 4% in the top ten.

The chain is built from TRBV7-2 and TRBJ2-7; D may be TRBD1 (6 bases). This clonotype was obtained from a woman between 50 and 59 years old in a cohort exposed to, infected with or recovered from COVID-19 (not recorded which). The sequencing sample was made of PBMCs or T cells enriched from blood (not recorded which). CDR3 in amino acids: CASSPADRSYEQYF. The CDR3 region has the DNA TGTGCCAGCAGCCCTGCGGACAGATCCTACGAGCAGTACTTC.